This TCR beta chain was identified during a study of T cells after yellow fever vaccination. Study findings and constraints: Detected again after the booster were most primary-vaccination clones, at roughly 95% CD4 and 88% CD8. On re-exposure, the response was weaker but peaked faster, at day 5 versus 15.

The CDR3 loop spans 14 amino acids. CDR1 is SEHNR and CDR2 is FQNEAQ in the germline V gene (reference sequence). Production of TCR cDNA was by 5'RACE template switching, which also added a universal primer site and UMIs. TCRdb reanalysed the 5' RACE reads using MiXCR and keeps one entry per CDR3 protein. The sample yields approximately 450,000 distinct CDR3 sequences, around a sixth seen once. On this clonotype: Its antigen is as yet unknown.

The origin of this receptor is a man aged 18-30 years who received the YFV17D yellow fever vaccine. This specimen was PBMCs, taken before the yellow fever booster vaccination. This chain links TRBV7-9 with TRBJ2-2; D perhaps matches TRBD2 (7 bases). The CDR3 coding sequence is TGTGCAGAAGGGAGCGGGACAAACACCGGGGAGCTGTTTTTT. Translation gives CAEGSGTNTGELFF.